This T cell receptor (beta chain) emerged from a study of lymphopenia after photon versus proton radiotherapy (dated by TCRdb to the late 2010s). In terms of the full investigation: Photon and proton radiation therapy were compared by the study for their immunological effects in patients with gastrointestinal tumors who developed high-grade lymphopenia. The cohort comprised roughly 20 patients with gastrointestinal tumors who received either photon or proton therapy and then developed lymphopenia. The goal of the study was to describe how the two radiation modalities differ in their effects on the immune system.

Results the study describes overall, beyond this receptor: Across the cohort, among patients who died, a greater drop in TCR diversity after the nadir was inversely correlated with overall survival time. The authors looked at the survival association only in patients who died, and they framed better survival with proton therapy as a possibility rather than a demonstrated result. After the lymphocyte count nadir, oligoclonal expansion, especially of CD8+ Temra cells, was observed in photon-treated repertoires, and the drop in diversity was driven by this expansion. During treatment, patients who received proton therapy stayed relatively stable, whereas patients who received photon therapy lost naive T cells and TCR diversity and gained effector/memory populations.

About this clone itself: The clone's antigen remains unknown. No much larger clone exists at a distance of one base, and base qualities are not known.

Library method: the immunoSEQ multiplex PCR assay. T cell repertoires were profiled by deep sequencing of rearranged TCR beta loci, alongside multiparametric flow cytometry. In TCRdb, the immuneACCESS table is reduced to in-frame sequences with V and J assigned. These tables do not hold every clone; where another copy was compared, an unresolved V gene accounts for under half, and the others remain unexplained. In this sample the table shows some 70,000 clones, over 70% of which occur a single time. The top ten clonotypes cover about 10% of the sample. The sequenced sample was peripheral blood, obtained from a patient treated with proton-based radiotherapy. This TCR was recovered from a man older than 75 with esophageal cancer.

The DNA sequence is TGCGCCAGCAGCTTGGGTAGTCACCTCTCCTACAATGAGCAGTTCTTC. It encodes CASSLGSHLSYNEQFF. The sequence is built from TRBV5-1 and TRBJ2-1, with the D gene not confidently named. Spanning cysteine to phenylalanine, the CDR3 consists of 16 amino acids. CDR3 DNA only is kept here, 48 bases in frame from base 1. V is pared back by 0 bases and J by 0 bases, with 10 bases lying between the germline termini. In the germline V gene, CDR1 corresponds to SGHRS and CDR2 to YFSETQ. The entire variable domain, with the stretches around the CDR3 drawn from the reference TRBV5-1 and TRBJ2-1 proteins, is KAGVTQTPRYLIKTRGQQVTLSCSPISGHRSVSWYQQTPGQGLQFLFEYFSETQRNKGNFPGRFSGRQFSNSRSEMNVSTLELGDSALYLCASSLGSHLSYNEQFFGPGTRLTVL.